The rows below give T cell receptor beta chains drawn from one sample of a study of T cell responses to AZD1222 COVID-19 vaccine. The repertoire was sequenced with immunoSEQ multiplex PCR; TCRdb's copy has only in-frame clones and lacks some. The sample records approximately 110,000 clones, roughly 87% being singletons. The sample in question was peripheral blood, obtained on day 0 of AZD1222 vaccination. The receptors were gathered from an adult in good health. The CDR3 runs from the conserved cysteine through the conserved F or W. The D gene is left open where the match is weak. Not all rows give a size; the values are once, few, many and, for expanded clones, a class.

J gene | D gene | clone size | V gene | CDR3 DNA | CDR3 protein
TRBJ1-4 | TRBD1 | - | TRBV5-1 | TGCGCCAGCAGCTTGAATCCGGGACAGGGTAATGAAAAACTGTTTTTT | CASSLNPGQGNEKLFF
TRBJ2-1 | - | - | TRBV7-2 | TGTGCCAGCAGCTTTTTTTTGGGAGTAGGCTACAATGAGCAGTTCTTC | CASSFFLGVGYNEQFF
TRBJ1-1 | - | - | TRBV30 | TGTGCCTGGGGGCGGAACACTGAAGCTTTCTTT | CAWGRNTEAFF
TRBJ2-5 | - | - | TRBV5-1 | TGCGCCAGCAGCTTGGAGGGCTCAGAGACCCAGTACTTC | CASSLEGSETQYF
TRBJ2-5 | - | - | TRBV28 | TGTGCCAGCAGTCCAGGACAAGAGACCCAGTACTTC | CASSPGQETQYF
TRBJ1-6 | - | - | TRBV6-1 | TGTGCCAGCAGTGAATTAGCGACCGGGCCAGGACCCCTCCACTTT | CASSELATGPGPLHF
TRBJ1-2 | - | - | TRBV28 | TGTGCCAGCAGTTTATTGCACTATGGCTACACCTTC | CASSLLHYGYTF
TRBJ2-3 | TRBD2 | - | TRBV4-3 | TGCGCCAGCAGCCCGCTAGCGGGGAGCACAGATACGCAGTATTTT | CASSPLAGSTDTQYF
TRBJ1-2 | - | many | TRBV28 | TGTGCCAGCAGCGCCGCGGGGCCAGGGAAACTATATGGCTACACCTTC | CASSAAGPGKLYGYTF
TRBJ2-1 | TRBD2 | - | TRBV6-6 | TGTGCCAGCAGTCGGGTCTGGACTAGCGGGGGGGCCTCCTCCTACAATGAGCAGTTCTTC | CASSRVWTSGGASSYNEQFF
TRBJ1-1 | TRBD1 | - | TRBV11-3 | TGTGCCAGCAGCACAACAGGGGGCACTGAAGCTTTCTTT | CASSTTGGTEAFF
TRBJ1-1 | - | - | TRBV4-1 | TGCGCCAGCAGCCAAGGCAATAGGGGGGTAATGAACACTGAAGCTTTCTTT | CASSQGNRGVMNTEAFF
TRBJ2-7 | - | - | TRBV7-3 | TGTGCCAGCAGCTGGGGGAAAGGGGCGTACGAGCAGTACTTC | CASSWGKGAYEQYF
TRBJ1-6 | TRBD1 | - | TRBV12-3/TRBV12-4 | TGTGCCAGCCGGGACAGGGATAATTCACCCCTCCACTTT | CASRDRDNSPLHF
TRBJ1-5 | - | once | TRBV27 | TGTGCCAGCAGTTTATTAGGGGGGGTCTCTAATCAGCCCCAGCATTTT | CASSLLGGVSNQPQHF
TRBJ2-4 | - | - | TRBV7-7 | TGTGCTAGCAGCTTGAATTTGGAGGACATTCAGTACTTC | CASSLNLEDIQYF
TRBJ2-3 | TRBD2 | few | TRBV29-1 | TGCAGCGTTCAAGGCGGGAGTGGGGGGGATACGCAGTATTTT | CSVQGGSGGDTQYF
TRBJ2-3 | - | - | TRBV12-5 | TGTGCTAGTAGGCGGGGGCCTATCACAGATACGCAGTATTTT | CASRRGPITDTQYF
TRBJ1-2 | - | - | TRBV5-4 | TGTGCCAGTTCGGGGGGGAACTATGGCTACACCTTC | CASSGGNYGYTF
TRBJ2-3 | TRBD2 | once | TRBV11-2 | TGTGCCAGCAGCTCAGAGGGAGCGGGAGCTGGAGATACGCAGTATTTT | CASSSEGAGAGDTQYF
TRBJ2-2 | - | - | TRBV5-1 | TGCGCCAGCAGCTTGAACGGTGGGATCGGGGAGCTGTTTTTT | CASSLNGGIGELFF
TRBJ1-1 | TRBD1 | - | TRBV7-9 | TGTGCCAGCAGCGCCTACAGGGGCGGCACTGAAGCTTTCTTT | CASSAYRGGTEAFF
TRBJ2-7 | TRBD2 | - | TRBV19 | TGTGCCAGTAGTCCAGGGGCTAGCGGGGTACTCCCTCGTGAGCAGTACTTC | CASSPGASGVLPREQYF
TRBJ1-5 | - | - | TRBV6-5 | TGTGCCAGCCACCCGGGGGGATATAGCAATCAGCCCCAGCATTTT | CASHPGGYSNQPQHF
TRBJ1-6 | - | once | TRBV28 | TGTGCCAGCAGTTTAGACCTCGGGACAAGCCTCCACTTT | CASSLDLGTSLHF